The next 32 T cell receptor beta chains were all read from a single sample in a study of monozygotic twins with inflammatory bowel disease. Each CDR3 protein gets one entry in TCRdb, which reprocessed the 5' RACE reads and gives no DNA. The sample data list about 160,000 distinct CDR3 sequences. The sample comprised blood. The receptors were sampled from a human donor with ulcerative colitis or Crohn's disease, or a healthy co-twin of an affected twin (not recorded which).

The rearrangement joins TRBV12-3 or TRBV12-4 to TRBJ2-3; TCRdb's D call, TRBD1, is unchecked because there is no DNA. CDR3 length equals 15 residues. Here the CDR3 reads CASSPGTGGTDTQYF.

The CDR3 region is CSSRQTSSTGELFF. The chain has TRBV6-2 or TRBV6-3 and TRBJ2-2; lacking DNA, the TRBD2 call made by TCRdb goes unchecked. Looked up from germline, CDR1 is MNHEY and CDR2 is SVGEGT. The CDR3 covers 14 residues.

The chain employs TRBV5-1 and TRBJ1-4; TCRdb proposes TRBD1, but this gene call is untestable without DNA. The CDR3 loop spans 16 amino acids. Germline V gene sequence: CDR1 SGHRS, CDR2 YFSETQ. CDR3 region: CASSLLTGTGNEKLFF. Full variable domain (missing parts from reference TRBV5-1 and TRBJ1-4): KAGVTQTPRYLIKTRGQQVTLSCSPISGHRSVSWYQQTPGQGLQFLFEYFSETQRNKGNFPGRFSGRQFSNSRSEMNVSTLELGDSALYLCASSLLTGTGNEKLFFGSGTQLSVL.

The V call is TRBV19, the J call TRBJ1-1; TCRdb returns TRBD1, unconfirmable since there is no DNA. The CDR3 sequence is 13 residues long. Germline-derived CDR1 and CDR2 are LNHDA and SQIVND (reference sequence). The CDR3 protein is CASSMLRGTEAFF.

This chain uses TRBV18 with TRBJ2-2; the TCRdb call, TRBD1, lacks DNA for checking. The germline CDR1 and CDR2 sequences are KGHSH and LQKENI. This CDR3 spans 16 amino acids. The CDR3: CASSPPSGRETGELFF.

This rearrangement joins TRBV6-5 to TRBJ1-2; absent DNA, TCRdb's TRBD1 call cannot be checked. CDR1 is MNHEY, CDR2 SVGAGI, per germline. CDR3 length: 13 residues. The CDR3 is CASRPQGTYGYTF.

The V and J genes are TRBV5-4 and TRBJ2-3; without DNA, the TCRdb call of TRBD2 cannot be checked. CDR1 and CDR2 from the germline V gene are SGHNT and YYREEE (reference sequence). The CDR3 runs 14 residues. This CDR3 is CASSLWGGEDTQYF.

The chain has TRBV9 and TRBJ1-6. The CDR3 loop spans 13 amino acids. The germline CDR1 and CDR2 sequences are SGDLS and YYNGEE. This CDR3 is CASSTDRLAPLHF.

The J gene is TRBJ2-3, the V gene TRBV20-1; lacking DNA, the TRBD2 call made by TCRdb goes unchecked. The length of the CDR3 is 16 residues. From germline, CDR1 is DFQATT and CDR2 SNEGSKA (reference sequence). The CDR3 is CSAQTLSGRFTDTQYF.

The chain combines TRBV7-3 with TRBJ2-3; TCRdb's D gene call, TRBD1, goes unchecked for lack of DNA. CDR3 size: 14 residues. Germline V gene data show CDR1 as SGHTA and CDR2 as FQGTGA. Here the CDR3 reads CASARPGGTDTQYF. Supplemented by reference TRBV7-3 and TRBJ2-3, the full variable domain reads GAGVSQTPSNKVTEKGKYVELRCDPISGHTALYWYRQSLGQGPEFLIYFQGTGAADDSGLPNDRFFAVRPEGSVSTLKIQRTERGDSAVYLCASARPGGTDTQYFGPGTRLTVL.

The chain links TRBV12-3 or TRBV12-4 to TRBJ2-1; TCRdb's D gene call, TRBD2, goes unchecked for lack of DNA. The CDR3 totals 15 residues. CDR3 protein: CASSLWRGGSHEQFF.

This chain uses TRBV27 with TRBJ2-7; TCRdb picks TRBD1, but there is no DNA to check that call. The germline V gene encodes CDR1 MNHEY and CDR2 SMNVEV (reference sequence). The CDR3 spans 16 residues. The CDR3 region is CASSPTRQALSYEQYF.

The CDR3 spells CASAHQSKGLSGNTIYF. The chain has TRBV18 and TRBJ1-3. CDR3 size: 17 residues. Germline assignment: CDR1 KGHSH and CDR2 LQKENI.

The chain couples TRBV20-1 to TRBJ1-2. The CDR3 is 14 amino acids. Per the germline V gene, CDR1 is DFQATT and CDR2 is SNEGSKA (reference sequence). The CDR3 reads CSAKGGAAYYGYTF.

This sequence joins TRBV12-3 or TRBV12-4 and TRBJ1-1; the D call from TCRdb, TRBD1, cannot be confirmed without DNA. The CDR3 is 15 residues long. This CDR3 is CASIEAGGLNTEAFF.

The V call is TRBV7-8, the J call TRBJ1-5. This CDR3 comprises 13 residues. CDR1 is SGHVS, CDR2 FQNEAQ, per germline. CDR3: CASSLEAKQPQHF.

The CDR3 loop reads CASSQDLGRYSSSEQYF. This sequence joins TRBV4-3 and TRBJ2-7. In germline, CDR1 is LGHNA, CDR2 YSLEER. The CDR3 extends over 17 amino acids.

The chain carries TRBV18 and TRBJ1-1. This CDR3 is built from 12 residues. Germline V gene lookup returns CDR1 KGHSH and CDR2 LQKENI. CDR3: CASSPIGNEAFF. Complete variable domain (other parts from reference TRBV18 and TRBJ1-1): NAGVMQNPRHLVRRRGQEARLRCSPMKGHSHVYWYRQLPEEGLKFMVYLQKENIIDESGMPKERFSAEFPKEGPSILRIQQVVRGDSAAYFCASSPIGNEAFFGQGTRLTVV.

The chain uses TRBV28 and TRBJ1-5; as DNA is missing, the TRBD1 call by TCRdb cannot be tested. CDR1 is MDHEN, CDR2 SYDVKM, per germline. This CDR3 comprises 15 residues. CDR3 protein: CASSSLLVGGGPQHF.

The chain employs TRBV9 and TRBJ2-5; TCRdb's assignment of TRBD2 cannot be checked, as there is no DNA. The CDR3 spans 15 residues. Germline V gives CDR1 SGDLS, CDR2 YYNGEE. Here the CDR3 reads CASSSRGAGGETQYF. Supplemented by reference TRBV9 and TRBJ2-5, the full variable domain reads DSGVTQTPKHLITATGQRVTLRCSPRSGDLSVYWYQQSLDQGLQFLIQYYNGEERAKGNILERFSAQQFPDLHSELNLSSLELGDSALYFCASSSRGAGGETQYFGPGTRLLVL.

This chain uses TRBV7-9 with TRBJ2-1; TCRdb's D gene call, TRBD2, goes unchecked for lack of DNA. Germline assignment: CDR1 SEHNR and CDR2 FQNEAQ (reference sequence). The CDR3 has 16 residues. CDR3 amino acids: CASSPRTSGSRNEQFF.

V and J are TRBV20-1 and TRBJ2-7; the TCRdb call, TRBD2, lacks DNA for checking. This CDR3 is built from 15 residues. Germline CDR1 DFQATT, CDR2 SNEGSKA (reference sequence). CDR3 amino acids: CSASFRPGLNYEQYF.

The rearrangement joins TRBV11-1 to TRBJ2-7; the TCRdb call, TRBD1, lacks DNA for checking. The CDR3 covers 15 residues. The germline V gene encodes CDR1 SGHAT and CDR2 FQDESV (reference sequence). CDR3 residues: CASSMSGTPNYEQYF. Filled out from reference TRBV11-1 and TRBJ2-7, the complete variable domain reads EAEVAQSPRYKITEKSQAVAFWCDPISGHATLYWYRQILGQGPELLVQFQDESVVDDSQLPKDRFSAERLKGVDSTLKIQPAELGDSAMYLCASSMSGTPNYEQYFGPGTRLTVT.

The V gene is TRBV11-2, the J gene TRBJ2-3; the TCRdb call, TRBD1, lacks DNA for checking. The CDR3 spans 16 residues. CDR1 and CDR2 from the germline V gene are SGHAT and FQNNGV. The CDR3 sequence: CASPPSRWPGTDTQYF.

The chain employs TRBV20-1 and TRBJ1-5; TCRdb lists TRBD1, though no DNA is available to test this call. The V gene's germline CDR1 is DFQATT and CDR2 SNEGSKA (reference sequence). This CDR3 spans 13 amino acids. This CDR3 is CSAMTGSGQPQHF.

This rearrangement joins TRBV20-1 to TRBJ2-4; TCRdb indicates TRBD1, and absent DNA this call remains unverified. The CDR3 loop spans 14 amino acids. CDR1 and CDR2 from the germline V gene are DFQATT and SNEGSKA (reference sequence). The CDR3 sequence: CSARVPDRGNIQYF.

The chain is built from TRBV5-1 and TRBJ1-2; TCRdb designates TRBD1, a call that cannot be tested without DNA. Per the germline V gene, CDR1 is SGHRS and CDR2 is YFSETQ. The CDR3 runs 14 residues. CDR3 amino acids: CASSTGQGLPGYTF.

CDR3 sequence reads: CASSLMELRGGTEAFF. The V gene is TRBV7-3, the J gene TRBJ1-1; TCRdb proposes TRBD1, but this gene call is untestable without DNA. The CDR3 loop spans 16 amino acids. Germline V gene sequence: CDR1 SGHTA, CDR2 FQGTGA.

The rearrangement uses TRBV3-1 and TRBJ2-1; TCRdb returns TRBD2, unconfirmable since there is no DNA. Germline loops: CDR1 LGHDT, CDR2 YNNKEL (reference sequence). The CDR3 consists of 17 residues. The chain's CDR3 is CASSQDSGRLGDNEQFF.

The rearrangement uses TRBV29-1 and TRBJ2-1; the D call of TRBD1 rests on TCRdb alone, since no DNA is present to check it. This CDR3 is 12 amino acids long. Germline V gene sequence: CDR1 SQVTM, CDR2 ANQGSEA. CDR3 loop: CSVAEGRNEQFF.

V gene TRBV7-8 combines with J gene TRBJ2-1; TCRdb's D gene call, TRBD1, goes unchecked for lack of DNA. The CDR3 contains 15 residues. Germline V CDR1 and CDR2: SGHVS, FQNEAQ. CDR3 loop: CASSFGTLDINEQFF.

The V gene is TRBV5-1, the J gene TRBJ2-7; TCRdb designates TRBD1, a call that cannot be tested without DNA. This CDR3 is 18 amino acids long. Germline V lookup: CDR1 SGHRS, CDR2 YFSETQ. The CDR3 sequence is CASSLTVRGRGSVSEQYF. Supplemented by reference TRBV5-1 and TRBJ2-7, the full variable domain reads KAGVTQTPRYLIKTRGQQVTLSCSPISGHRSVSWYQQTPGQGLQFLFEYFSETQRNKGNFPGRFSGRQFSNSRSEMNVSTLELGDSALYLCASSLTVRGRGSVSEQYFGPGTRLTVT.